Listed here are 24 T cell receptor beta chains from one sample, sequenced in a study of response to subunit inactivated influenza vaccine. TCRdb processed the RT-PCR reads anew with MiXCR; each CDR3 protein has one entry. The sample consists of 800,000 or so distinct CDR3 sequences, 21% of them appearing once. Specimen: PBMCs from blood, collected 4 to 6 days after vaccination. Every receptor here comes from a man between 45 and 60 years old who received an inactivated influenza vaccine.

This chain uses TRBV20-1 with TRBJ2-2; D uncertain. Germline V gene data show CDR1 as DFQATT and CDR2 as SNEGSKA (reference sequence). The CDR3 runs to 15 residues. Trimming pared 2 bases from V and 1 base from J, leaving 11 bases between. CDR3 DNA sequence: TGCAGTGCTAGACCCGGCAGGAGGAACACCGGGGAGCTGTTTTTT. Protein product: CSARPGRRNTGELFF.

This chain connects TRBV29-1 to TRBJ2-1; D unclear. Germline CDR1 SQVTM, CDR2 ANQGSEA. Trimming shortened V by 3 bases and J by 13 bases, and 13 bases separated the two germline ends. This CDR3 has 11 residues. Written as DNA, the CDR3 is TGCAGCGTTGAGTTTTTGGGTGATCAGTTCTTC. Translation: CSVEFLGDQFF.

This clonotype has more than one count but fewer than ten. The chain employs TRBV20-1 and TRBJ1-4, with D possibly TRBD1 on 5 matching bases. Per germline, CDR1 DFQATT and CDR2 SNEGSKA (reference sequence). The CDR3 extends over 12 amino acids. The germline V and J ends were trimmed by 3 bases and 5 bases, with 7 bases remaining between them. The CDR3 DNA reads TGCAGTGCTAGCAAGGGGAATGAAAAACTGTTTTTT. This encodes CSASKGNEKLFF.

The CDR3 DNA reads TGCAGTGCTAGAGATCCGGGGGTGAACACTGAAGCTTTCTTT. This codes for CSARDPGVNTEAFF. V and J are TRBV20-1 and TRBJ1-1, with D perhaps matching TRBD1 (5 bases). Germline V CDR1 and CDR2: DFQATT, SNEGSKA (reference sequence). The CDR3 runs to 14 residues. V was trimmed by 0 bases and J by 0 bases, leaving 8 bases between them.

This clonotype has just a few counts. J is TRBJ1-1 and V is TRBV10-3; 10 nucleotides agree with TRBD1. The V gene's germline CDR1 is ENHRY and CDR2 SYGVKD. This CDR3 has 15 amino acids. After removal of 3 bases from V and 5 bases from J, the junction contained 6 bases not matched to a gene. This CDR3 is CAISDDRGLNTEAFF. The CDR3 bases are TGTGCCATCAGTGACGACAGGGGGCTAAATACTGAAGCTTTCTTT.

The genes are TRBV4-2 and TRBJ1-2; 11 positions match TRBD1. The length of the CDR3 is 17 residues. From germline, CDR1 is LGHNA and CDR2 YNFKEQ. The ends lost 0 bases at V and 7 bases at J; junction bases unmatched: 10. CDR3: CASSQDPTGTGGGGYTF. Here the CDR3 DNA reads TGTGCCAGCAGCCAAGATCCCACCGGGACAGGGGGTGGTGGCTACACCTTC.

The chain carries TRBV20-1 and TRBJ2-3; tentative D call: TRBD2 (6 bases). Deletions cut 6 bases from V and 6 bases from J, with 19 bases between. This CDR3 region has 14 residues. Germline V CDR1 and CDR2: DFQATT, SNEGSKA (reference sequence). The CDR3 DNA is TGCAGTGCCCGGGAAAATTGGGGGAGGGATACGCAGTATTTT. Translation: CSARENWGRDTQYF.

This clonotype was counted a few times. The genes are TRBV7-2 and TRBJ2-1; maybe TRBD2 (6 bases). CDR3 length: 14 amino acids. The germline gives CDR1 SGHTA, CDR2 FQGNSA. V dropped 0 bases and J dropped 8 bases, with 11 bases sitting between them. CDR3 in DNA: TGTGCCAGCAGCTTAGCGGCGCGGGGAGATGAGCAGTTCTTC. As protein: CASSLAARGDEQFF.

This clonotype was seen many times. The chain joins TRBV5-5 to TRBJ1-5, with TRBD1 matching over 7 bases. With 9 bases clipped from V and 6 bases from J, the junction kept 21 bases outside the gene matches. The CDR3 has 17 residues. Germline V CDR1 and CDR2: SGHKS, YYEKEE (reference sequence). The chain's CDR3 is CAIKPGQSRRVCQPQHF. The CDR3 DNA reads TGTGCCATCAAACCGGGACAGTCCCGTCGAGTCTGTCAGCCCCAGCATTTT. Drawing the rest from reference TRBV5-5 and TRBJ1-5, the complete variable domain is DAGVTQSPTHLIKTRGQQVTLRCSPISGHKSVSWYQQVLGQGPQFIFQYYEKEERGRGNFPDRFSARQFPNYSSELNVNALLLGDSALYLCAIKPGQSRRVCQPQHFGDGTRLSIL.

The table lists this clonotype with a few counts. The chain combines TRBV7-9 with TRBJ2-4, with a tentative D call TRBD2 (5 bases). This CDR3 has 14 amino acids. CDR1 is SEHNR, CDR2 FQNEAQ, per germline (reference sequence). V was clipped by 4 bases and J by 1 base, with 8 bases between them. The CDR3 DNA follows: TGTGCCAGCAGCTACTCGGGGGCCAAAAACATTCAGTACTTC. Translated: CASSYSGAKNIQYF.

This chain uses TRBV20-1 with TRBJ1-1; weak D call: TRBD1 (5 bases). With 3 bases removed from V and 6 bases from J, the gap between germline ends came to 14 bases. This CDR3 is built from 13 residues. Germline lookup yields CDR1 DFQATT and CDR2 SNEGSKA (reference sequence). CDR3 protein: CSARRQGSPEAFF. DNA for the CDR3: TGCAGTGCTAGGCGGCAGGGAAGCCCTGAAGCTTTCTTT.

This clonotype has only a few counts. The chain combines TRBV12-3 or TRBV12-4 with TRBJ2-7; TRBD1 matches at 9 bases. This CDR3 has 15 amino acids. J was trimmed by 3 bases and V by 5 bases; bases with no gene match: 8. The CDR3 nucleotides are TGTGCCAGCAGTAACCCGGGACAGGGAGACTACGAGCAGTACTTC. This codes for CASSNPGQGDYEQYF.

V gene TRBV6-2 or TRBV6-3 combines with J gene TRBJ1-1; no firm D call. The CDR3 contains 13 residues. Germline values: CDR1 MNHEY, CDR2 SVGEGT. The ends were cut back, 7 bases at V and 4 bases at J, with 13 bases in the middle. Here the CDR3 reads CASTRGLGTEAFF. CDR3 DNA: TGTGCCAGCACGAGAGGTTTGGGCACTGAAGCTTTCTTT.

The CDR3 sequence: CASSVAGYEQYF. As DNA, the CDR3 is TGCGCCAGCAGCGTAGCGGGTTACGAGCAGTACTTC. The chain has TRBV5-1 and TRBJ2-7; 7 bases are a match to TRBD2. The germline CDR1 and CDR2 sequences are SGHRS and YFSETQ. The junction had 2 bases not matched to a gene; V was cut back by 4 bases and J by 4 bases. The CDR3 contains 12 residues. Full variable domain (remainder filled in from reference TRBV5-1 and TRBJ2-7): KAGVTQTPRYLIKTRGQQVTLSCSPISGHRSVSWYQQTPGQGLQFLFEYFSETQRNKGNFPGRFSGRQFSNSRSEMNVSTLELGDSALYLCASSVAGYEQYFGPGTRLTVT.

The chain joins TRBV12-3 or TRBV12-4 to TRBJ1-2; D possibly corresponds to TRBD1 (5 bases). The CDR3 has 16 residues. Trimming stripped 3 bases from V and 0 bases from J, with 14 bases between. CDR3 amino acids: CASSFTPAGSNYGYTF. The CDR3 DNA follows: TGTGCCAGCAGTTTTACCCCGGCAGGGTCTAACTATGGCTACACCTTC.

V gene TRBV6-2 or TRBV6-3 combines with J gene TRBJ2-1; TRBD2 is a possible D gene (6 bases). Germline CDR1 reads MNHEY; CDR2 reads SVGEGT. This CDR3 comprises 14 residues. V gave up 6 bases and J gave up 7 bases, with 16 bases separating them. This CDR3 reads CASRTVAGRNEQFF. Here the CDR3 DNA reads TGTGCCAGCAGAACGGTGGCGGGGAGAAATGAGCAGTTCTTC.

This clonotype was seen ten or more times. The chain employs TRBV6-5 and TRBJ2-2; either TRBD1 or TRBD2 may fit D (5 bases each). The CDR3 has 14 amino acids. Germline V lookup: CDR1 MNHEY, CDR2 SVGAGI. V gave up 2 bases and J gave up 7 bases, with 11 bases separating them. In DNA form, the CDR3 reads TGTGCCAGCAGTTACGGAGCAGGGAGCGGGGAGCTGTTTTTT. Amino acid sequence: CASSYGAGSGELFF.

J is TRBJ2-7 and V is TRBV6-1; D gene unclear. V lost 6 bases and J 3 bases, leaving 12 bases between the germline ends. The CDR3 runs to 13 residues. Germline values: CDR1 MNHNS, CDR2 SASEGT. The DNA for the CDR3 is TGTGCCAGCAGCATCGGGCGGAACTACGAGCAGTACTTC. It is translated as CASSIGRNYEQYF.

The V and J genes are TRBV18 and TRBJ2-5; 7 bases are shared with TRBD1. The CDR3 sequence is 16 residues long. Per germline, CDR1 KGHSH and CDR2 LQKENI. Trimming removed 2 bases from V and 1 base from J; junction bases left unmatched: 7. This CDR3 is CASSPRDSTLQETQYF. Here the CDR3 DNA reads TGTGCCAGCTCACCAAGGGACAGTACACTCCAAGAGACCCAGTACTTC.

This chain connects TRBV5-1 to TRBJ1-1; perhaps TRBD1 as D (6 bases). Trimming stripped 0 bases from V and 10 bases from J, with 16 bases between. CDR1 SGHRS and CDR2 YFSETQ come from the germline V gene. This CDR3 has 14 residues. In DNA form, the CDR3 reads TGCGCCAGCAGCTTGGGTGCAGGGGCCAAAGGAGCTTTCTTT. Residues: CASSLGAGAKGAFF.

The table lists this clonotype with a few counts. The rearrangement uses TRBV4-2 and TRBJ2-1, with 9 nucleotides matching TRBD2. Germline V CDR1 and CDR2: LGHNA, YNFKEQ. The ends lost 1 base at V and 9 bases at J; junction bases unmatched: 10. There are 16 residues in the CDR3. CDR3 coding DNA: TGTGCCAGCAGCCAAGTAGCGGGAGCTGTGTCGGGTGAGCAGTTCTTC. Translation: CASSQVAGAVSGEQFF.

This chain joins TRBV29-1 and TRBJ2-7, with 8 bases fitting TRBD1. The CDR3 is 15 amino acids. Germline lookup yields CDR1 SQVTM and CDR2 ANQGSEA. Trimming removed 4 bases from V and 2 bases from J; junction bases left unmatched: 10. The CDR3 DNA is TGCAGCGTTGTAGAGGACAGGGCTACTACCTACGAGCAGTACTTC. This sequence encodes CSVVEDRATTYEQYF.

For the CDR3, the DNA is TGTGCCATCACCGAAGATGGATATGGCTACACCTTC. It codes for CAITEDGYGYTF. The rearrangement uses TRBV10-3 and TRBJ1-2; D remains ambiguous. V gave up 7 bases and J gave up 5 bases, with 11 bases separating them. The germline CDR1 and CDR2 sequences are ENHRY and SYGVKD. The CDR3 sequence is 12 residues long.

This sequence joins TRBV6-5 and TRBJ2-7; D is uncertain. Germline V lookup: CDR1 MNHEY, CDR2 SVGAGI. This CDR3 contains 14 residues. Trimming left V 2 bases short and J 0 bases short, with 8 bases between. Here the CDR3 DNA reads TGTGCCAGCAGTTACGGCGGCCCCTCCTACGAGCAGTACTTC. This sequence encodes CASSYGGPSYEQYF.